The 9 T cell receptor beta chains given below trace back to one sample, sequenced in a study of T-cell reconstitution after alpha-beta-depleted transplantation in children. The TCRbeta library incorporated unique molecular identifiers. TCRdb called the PCR reads again in MiXCR, with one record for every CDR3 protein. The table lists about 230,000 distinct CDR3 sequences, approximately 12% of them singletons, with around 3% in the top ten. This specimen consisted of PBMCs from the stem cell graft donor, obtained from the stem cell graft. These receptors came from a human donor who donated a stem cell graft to a child with acute lymphoblastic leukemia.

At least ten counts were recorded for this clonotype. The chain carries TRBV29-1 and TRBJ1-1, with no clear D. Germline CDR1 is SQVTM and CDR2 is ANQGSEA. With 4 bases removed from V and 4 bases from J, the gap between germline ends came to 10 bases. CDR3 length equals 12 residues. CDR3 sequence reads: CSVVPLGTEAFF. CDR3 sequence (DNA): TGCAGCGTTGTACCCCTGGGCACTGAAGCTTTCTTT.

This clonotype was observed at least ten times. CDR3 sequence reads: CASSLAGVEKLFF. The CDR3 region has the DNA TGTGCCAGCAGCTTAGCAGGGGTTGAAAAACTGTTTTTT. The V gene is TRBV7-9, the J gene TRBJ1-4; perhaps TRBD1 as D (5 bases). This CDR3 is built from 13 residues. Trimming removed 0 bases from V and 7 bases from J, with 6 bases in between. CDR1 and CDR2 (germline): SEHNR, FQNEAQ (reference sequence). Drawing the rest from reference TRBV7-9 and TRBJ1-4, the complete variable domain is DTGVSQNPRHKITKRGQNVTFRCDPISEHNRLYWYRQTLGQGPEFLTYFQNEAQLEKSRLLSDRFSAERPKGSFSTLEIQRTEQGDSAMYLCASSLAGVEKLFFGSGTQLSVL.

This clonotype was counted at least ten times. The genes are TRBV12-3 or TRBV12-4 and TRBJ1-1, with D hard to call. The CDR3 sequence is 14 residues long. V lost 4 bases, J lost 1 base, and 10 bases lay in between. The CDR3 nucleotides read TGTGCCAGCAGTTCCCCTTATGGGAACACTGAAGCTTTCTTT. This codes for CASSSPYGNTEAFF.

In its sample, this clonotype was seen many times. The chain joins TRBV7-9 to TRBJ2-1; D remains unclear. V gave up 4 bases and J gave up 6 bases, with 4 bases separating them. This CDR3 has 11 residues. Germline V lookup: CDR1 SEHNR, CDR2 FQNEAQ (reference sequence). CDR3: CASSSGNEQFF. The DNA of the CDR3 is TGTGCCAGCAGCTCTGGCAATGAGCAGTTCTTC.

This clonotype was seen a few times. The V call is TRBV7-2, the J call TRBJ2-7, with D perhaps TRBD2 (6 bases). Per the germline V gene, CDR1 is SGHTA and CDR2 is FQGNSA. The CDR3 is made up of 14 amino acids. Trimming shortened V by 8 bases and J by 0 bases, and 14 bases separated the two germline ends. CDR3 residues: CASVLRGNSYEQYF. The CDR3 DNA follows: TGTGCCAGCGTTCTGCGGGGAAACTCCTACGAGCAGTACTTC.

To note about this clonotype: A read error may explain this, as a much larger clone is one base away. The J gene is TRBJ2-7, the V gene TRBV5-6, with a tentative D call TRBD1 (5 bases). CDR3 size: 13 residues. CDR1 is SGHDT, CDR2 YYEEEE, per germline. CDR3 residues: CASSLTATYDQYF. DNA for the CDR3: TGTGCCAGCAGCCTGACAGCGACCTACGACCAGTACTTC.

This clonotype was seen more than once but under ten times. This chain uses TRBV21-1 with TRBJ2-4; TRBD1, the table's D call, was not compared with the DNA. TRBV21-1 is a listed pseudogene. The CDR3 loop spans 14 amino acids. CDR3 in amino acids: CASSKTGAKNIQYF. The CDR3 nucleotides read TGTGCCAGCAGCAAGACAGGGGCCAAAAACATTCAGTACTTC.

On this clonotype: A much larger clone lies one base from this, so it may be a read error. The genes are TRBV28 and TRBJ1-6, with D perhaps TRBD1 (5 bases). Germline V lookup: CDR1 MDHEN, CDR2 SYDVKM. The CDR3 contains 17 residues. The DNA of the CDR3 is TGTCCCAGCAGTCTGCGGTGGGGGGATTCAAATAATTCACCCCTCCACTTT. It codes for CPSSLRWGDSNNSPLHF.

This clonotype was recorded at least ten times. The rearrangement links TRBV4-2 to TRBJ1-2; 8 nucleotides line up with TRBD1. Germline V gene data show CDR1 as LGHNA and CDR2 as YNFKEQ. This CDR3 comprises 18 residues. V trimming: 3 bases; J trimming: 5 bases; junction bases outside the gene matches: 17. The CDR3 DNA follows: TGTGCCAGCAGCCAGACAACACTGGGACAGGCATCACCTTATGGCTACACCTTC. Protein sequence: CASSQTTLGQASPYGYTF.